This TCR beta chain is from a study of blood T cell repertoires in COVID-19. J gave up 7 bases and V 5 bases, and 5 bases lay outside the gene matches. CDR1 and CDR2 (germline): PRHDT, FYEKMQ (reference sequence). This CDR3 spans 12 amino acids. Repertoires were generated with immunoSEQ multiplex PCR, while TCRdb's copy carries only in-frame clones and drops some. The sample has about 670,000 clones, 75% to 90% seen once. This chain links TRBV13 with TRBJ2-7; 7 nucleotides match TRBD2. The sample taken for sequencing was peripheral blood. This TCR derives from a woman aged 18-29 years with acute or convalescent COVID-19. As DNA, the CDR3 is TGTGCCAGCAGCGGCGGACTAGGAGAGCAGTACTTC. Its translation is CASSGGLGEQYF.